Detailed here is one T cell receptor beta chain. The antigen remains undetermined. The data stem from a study of identifying expanded T cells in peripheral blood. Study observations and caveats: Variance in clone template counts between approximately 2-week samples significantly increased with total template count across all healthy donors. Over two and four weeks, about 15 and 19 clones changed, versus roughly 1.1 between replicates.

No infections or other immune events were documented during collection. Generated by immunoSEQ multiplex PCR, the TCRdb table keeps only in-frame clones and is missing some. Among approximately 90,000 clones listed, around 88% were seen once. This CDR3 contains 11 residues. V lost 9 bases and J 6 bases, leaving 12 bases between the germline ends. Germline CDR1 and CDR2: SGHDT and YYEEEE. Material for sequencing was blood. The TCR comes from a person aged 18 to 70 in good health. The gene calls are TRBV5-6 and TRBJ1-1; tentative D call: TRBD1 (6 bases). The CDR3 protein is CATPGVPEAFF. DNA of the CDR3: TGTGCCACCCCAGGGGTCCCTGAAGCTTTCTTT.